Many counts were recorded for the clone carrying this TCR beta chain. The antigen remains undetermined. TCRdb used MiXCR to reprocess the 5' RACE reads, holding one entry per CDR3 protein. The sample has 300,000 to 400,000 distinct CDR3 sequences; roughly 20% are singletons. Deletions cut 2 bases from V and 5 bases from J, with 10 bases between. The CDR3 totals 13 residues. The data stem from a study of CD8 T cells in ankylosing spondylitis. Study-level points and caveats: Under 10 highly homologous variants formed a TCR beta motif that appeared characteristic of ankylosing spondylitis blood. Prior work had noted some motif variants in reactive arthritis blood and synovial fluid.

The TCR comes from a male donor with ankylosing spondylitis or in good health (not recorded which). The J gene is TRBJ2-7, the V gene TRBV12-3 or TRBV12-4; D may match TRBD1 or TRBD2 (6 bases each). The sample consisted of blood, either unsorted or a sorted T cell fraction (not recorded which). The CDR3 protein is CASSLRGGHEQYF. CDR3 coding DNA: TGTGCCAGCAGTTTACGTGGGGGGCACGAGCAGTACTTC.